The 15 T cell receptor beta chains in this list originate from one sample, sequenced in a study of blood T cell repertoires in COVID-19. Clones were sequenced by immunoSEQ multiplex PCR, and TCRdb holds only the in-frame ones, with some missing. The table includes 190,000 or so clones, around four fifths detected once. Sequenced sample: peripheral blood. All receptors derive from a man between 60 and 75 years old with COVID-19, enrolled during active disease.

This clone was detected only once. The chain is built from TRBV28 and TRBJ1-5; D remains unclear. V lost 8 bases and J 4 bases, leaving 12 bases between the germline ends. The length of the CDR3 is 13 residues. Germline V CDR1 and CDR2: MDHEN, SYDVKM. CDR3 nucleotides: TGTGCCAGCTGGGGAGGCGCTAATCAGCCCCAGCATTTT. Residues: CASWGGANQPQHF. Based on the CDR3 plus reference TRBV28 and TRBJ1-5, the full variable domain is DVKVTQSSRYLVKRTGEKVFLECVQDMDHENMFWYRQDPGLGLRLIYFSYDVKMKEKGDIPEGYSVSREKKERFSLILESASTNQTSMYLCASWGGANQPQHFGDGTRLSIL.

This clone came up a few times. This chain links TRBV29-1 with TRBJ2-2; TRBD2 might be the D (6 bases). V was shortened by 6 bases and J by 7 bases, with 21 bases between the two germline ends. CDR1 is SQVTM, CDR2 ANQGSEA, per germline. The CDR3 is 15 residues long. The CDR3 spells CSVQLMGGVVGELFF. CDR3 nucleotide sequence: TGCAGCGTACAACTCATGGGGGGTGTCGTCGGGGAGCTGTTTTTT.

The chain carries TRBV11-2 and TRBJ1-1; D unresolved. V dropped 1 base and J dropped 7 bases, with 19 bases sitting between them. The CDR3 contains 16 residues. The germline V gene encodes CDR1 SGHAT and CDR2 FQNNGV. The CDR3 nucleotides are TGTGCCAGCAGCTTAGGAGCGGCGGGCCTTGGTGGTGAAGCTTTCTTT. Translating it yields CASSLGAAGLGGEAFF.

The chain combines TRBV18 with TRBJ1-1; no firm D call. This CDR3 is built from 15 residues. Germline V gene sequence: CDR1 KGHSH, CDR2 LQKENI. V was trimmed by 3 bases and J by 4 bases, leaving 15 bases between them. The CDR3 nucleotides are TGTGCCAGCTCACCCCAGGCCCGGTTAGGCACTGAAGCTTTCTTT. Amino acid sequence: CASSPQARLGTEAFF.

CDR3 loop: CASSLGDRATYGYTF. The CDR3 nucleotides are TGTGCCAGCAGCTTAGGAGACCGAGCGACCTATGGCTACACCTTC. The genes are TRBV7-2 and TRBJ1-2, with D hard to call. The CDR3 consists of 15 residues. CDR1 and CDR2 (germline): SGHTA, FQGNSA. V dropped 1 base and J dropped 4 bases, with 13 bases sitting between them.

The gene calls are TRBV11-3 and TRBJ2-1, with TRBD2 identical over 11 bases. Germline trimming cut 1 base from V and 6 bases from J; bases unmatched to any gene: 5. In germline, CDR1 is SGHNT, CDR2 YENEEA. The CDR3 covers 16 residues. CDR3 DNA: TGTGCCAGCAGCTTAGTCGGGCTAGCGGGAGGCAATGAGCAGTTCTTC. Its translation: CASSLVGLAGGNEQFF.

The CDR3 DNA is TGTGCCTGGAGTAGCAGGGCTAACTATGGCTACACCTTC. This codes for CAWSSRANYGYTF. The rearrangement uses TRBV30 and TRBJ1-2, with D perhaps matching TRBD1 (5 bases). CDR1 is GTSNPN and CDR2 is SVGIG in the germline V gene (reference sequence). The CDR3 is 13 residues long. The V and J ends lost 2 bases and 0 bases respectively, with 7 bases between them. The entire variable domain, with the rest obtained from reference TRBV30 and TRBJ1-2, is as follows: SQTIHQWPATLVQPVGSPLSLECTVEGTSNPNLYWYRQAAGRGLQLLFYSVGIGQISSEVPQNLSASRPQDRQFILSSKKLLLSDSGFYLCAWSSRANYGYTFGSGTRLTVV.

This sequence joins TRBV21-1 and TRBJ1-5; the D call of TRBD1 is as the table states it, not checked on the DNA. TRBV21-1 is a pseudogene segment. The CDR3 runs 16 residues. The CDR3 bases are TGTGCCAGCAGCGCAATAGGACAGGGGATCGATCAGCCCCAGCATTTT. Its protein product is CASSAIGQGIDQPQHF.

The rearrangement joins TRBV6-5 to TRBJ1-5; D is uncertain. This CDR3 is built from 15 residues. The V end was cut by 5 bases, the J end by 0 bases, with 11 bases between. The germline V gene encodes CDR1 MNHEY and CDR2 SVGAGI. CDR3 DNA sequence: TGTGCCAGCAGTCCCACGGTTAATAGCAATCAGCCCCAGCATTTT. Translation: CASSPTVNSNQPQHF.

The J gene is TRBJ2-2, the V gene TRBV14; 11 nucleotides agree with TRBD2. The CDR3 loop spans 18 amino acids. Germline V gives CDR1 SGHDN, CDR2 FVKESK. V shed 4 bases, J shed 4 bases, and the junction held 11 bases outside the gene matches. The CDR3 region is CASSLSPGLADVTGELFF. Written as DNA, the CDR3 is TGTGCCAGCAGCCTTTCTCCGGGACTAGCGGATGTCACCGGGGAGCTGTTTTTT.

The gene calls are TRBV18 and TRBJ1-6; D is possibly TRBD1 (5 bases). CDR1 is KGHSH, CDR2 LQKENI, per germline. V lost 2 bases and J lost 7, with 12 bases in between. The CDR3 is 15 amino acids. CDR3 residues: CASSPGVQGNSPLHF. The DNA for the CDR3 is TGTGCCAGCTCACCAGGCGTCCAGGGCAATTCACCCCTCCACTTT.

This chain joins TRBV10-2 and TRBJ1-1; possibly TRBD1 for D (6 bases). With 2 bases removed from V and 0 bases from J, the gap between germline ends came to 7 bases. CDR3 length: 14 residues. CDR1 is WSHSY, CDR2 SAAADI, per germline. CDR3 DNA sequence: TGCGCCAGCAGTGAGACAGGGATGAACACTGAAGCTTTCTTT. This sequence encodes CASSETGMNTEAFF.

The chain combines TRBV23-1 with TRBJ1-5; D is perhaps TRBD1 (5 bases). TRBV23-1 is known as an ORF, though its function is uncertain. The CDR3 has 14 residues. Trimming removed 3 bases from V and 10 bases from J, with 16 bases in between. DNA of the CDR3: TGCGCCAGCAGTCACGTCGATCTGCAGGGACCCCAGCATTTT. The encoded protein is CASSHVDLQGPQHF.

V is TRBV15 and J is TRBJ2-7; 10 nucleotides agree with TRBD1. With 6 bases clipped from V and 6 bases from J, the junction kept 14 bases outside the gene matches. CDR1 and CDR2 (germline): LNHNV, YYDKDF (reference sequence). The CDR3 is made up of 16 amino acids. The DNA of the CDR3 is TGTGCCACCAGGCGAGGGCGGGGACAGGGGTTGGGCGAGCAGTACTTC. Protein product: CATRRGRGQGLGEQYF.

J is TRBJ1-1 and V is TRBV5-6; D may be TRBD1 (5 bases). The CDR3 runs to 15 residues. V was cut by 0 bases and J by 4 bases, with 13 bases left in between. The germline gives CDR1 SGHDT, CDR2 YYEEEE. CDR3 DNA sequence: TGTGCCAGCAGCTTGGGACAGCCAGCCCGCACTGAAGCTTTCTTT. Translation: CASSLGQPARTEAFF.